This TCR beta chain emerged from a study of cytomegalovirus exposure and HLA in healthy donors (dated by TCRdb to the late 2010s). For the wider study: According to an earlier analysis of a few hundred of the donors, some 180 million T cells yielded 117 million unique TCR beta sequences and about 300 Gb of sequence data. An early release covering roughly 640 HLA-typed donors comprised approximately 290 gigabases of sequencing data and around 80 million unique TCR sequences. Of the roughly 420 genotyped donors, less than 90% were placed in the genetic ancestry cluster associated with self-reported Caucasian donors. The study aimed to test whether cataloging public T cell receptors could reveal signatures of past pathogen exposure. The study used immunosequencing to profile the T cell repertoires of 666 subjects and linked those repertoires to cytomegalovirus serostatus. Along with the approximately 700-subject first cohort, a separate validation cohort of some 130 different subjects was used. The study combined high-throughput TCR immunosequencing, statistical association of individual TCRs with disease status, and machine learning to predict cytomegalovirus infection status. A later analysis re-analyzed previously published TCR beta repertoires from several hundred donors and added high-resolution HLA genotyping to study TCR occurrence patterns. The later analysis used no new phenotypic data to find candidate immune exposures, relying instead on TCR beta sequences and their occurrence across donors. An earlier analysis of 500 to 650 of the donors applied high-throughput TCR beta sequencing to assess whether each TCR beta V gene segment acted as functional or pseudogenic. Alongside the repertoire data, information on donor age, sex, ethnicity and CMV serostatus was compiled. A later genetic analysis used genome-wide SNP genotypes for about 65% of the roughly 670 donors, treating that subset as a discovery cohort. All discovery cohort repertoires had been generated using a single sequencing platform. HLA typing covered class I and class II loci at four-digit resolution. The number of donors typed differed by locus, with roughly 629-640 for A, B, C, DRB1 and DQB1, around 560 for DQA1, 600 to 610 for DPA1, and some 450 for DPB1. Roughly 5 DR-DQ haplotypes were handled as single units for association and clustering, since linkage in the cohort was strong. Among some 410 genotyped donors of the cohort, an average of approximately 240,000 unique TCR beta nucleotide sequences was sequenced per donor, of which about 18% were non-productive.

In the case of this clone: Its cognate antigen has yet to be identified. No base quality information exists; no much larger clone differs at one position.

Broad study findings and their caveats: In a later analysis, TCR association rates were found to vary across HLA loci, with the most associated TCRs seen for DRB1 alleles and the fewest for HLA-C alleles. The sequencing pipeline was judged likely to have produced a cluster of highly shared sequence variants as a technical artifact. Some 15 rarely observed V segments, including chromosome 9 orphons, were excluded from the earlier analysis of 550 to 700 of the donors because counts were too low. A later analysis associated 16,951 TCR beta sequences with specific HLA alleles at a false discovery rate of 0.05. In an earlier analysis of some 550 of the donors, most TCR beta V segments were observed in productive rearrangements about 90% or about 30% of the time, broadly matching IMGT annotations. Assigning TCR associations to individual alleles was difficult when HLA alleles, especially DR and DQ, strongly co-occurred. The study gave a list of about 170 TCR beta chains associated with cytomegalovirus. According to a later genetic analysis, donors in an Asian-associated ancestry cluster had fewer N-insertions in productive TCRs than the approximately 610-donor mean. In this cohort, only TCR beta chains were sequenced, and detectable features were limited by the absence of alpha or paired-chain data. In a later analysis, HLA-associated TCR beta chains were found to be more clonally expanded and to have lower generation probabilities than equally common non-associated chains. Because HLA typing was unavailable for some donors at each locus, only the typed subset was used in association tests. A later analysis reported that several top co-occurrence clusters appeared linked to parvovirus B19, influenza, CMV and Epstein-Barr virus. For the cohort, immune exposure information was limited to CMV serostatus. Most TCR sequences were seen in very few donors, while some public TCRs were found in many individuals. Three of the identified cytomegalovirus-associated TCR beta chains were confirmed in vitro to be specific for cytomegalovirus antigens. According to a later analysis, most CMV-associated TCR beta chains appeared to be HLA-restricted, and the HLA associations seemed to be driven largely by CMV exposure. Correlated functional status among segregating V segments might be attributable to linkage disequilibrium, but an unknown experimental factor could not be ruled out. A further reported finding was that TCR beta sequences accurately predicted the HLA-A and HLA-B alleles for most subjects in the first cohort. Because the 87-base-pair reads could not distinguish some IMGT-functional V segments, including TRBV6-2 and TRBV6-3, those segments were excluded. According to the authors, the approach could potentially be generalized to other disease states and immunological phenotypes. The classifier was reported to diagnose cytomegalovirus status with high specificity and sensitivity in both the original cohort and the validation cohort. Roughly uniform sequencing depth across donors was assumed in presence/absence analyses, although this assumption may not hold. A later genetic analysis associated a missense DCLRE1C variant with V-gene and J-gene trimming of TCR beta chains, and an independent cohort replicated the association.

The cohort consisted of approximately 670 healthy bone marrow donors. At the time of sampling, all cohort members were nominally healthy, though unrecorded immune exposures were likely present. Of the 690 or so cohort members, around 300 had a positive CMV serostatus and about 350 had a negative one, while no CMV serostatus was recorded for the donor. Each donor provided a peripheral blood sample, and peripheral blood mononuclear cells were used for TCR beta sequencing. Genomic DNA was extracted from the blood cell samples with the Qiagen DNeasy Blood Extraction Kit. Library preparation was by the immunoSEQ multiplex PCR assay. For the multiplex PCR, a mixture combining 60 forward primers for TCR Vbeta segments and 13 reverse primers for TCR Jbeta segments was used. The CDR3 region of rearranged TCR beta genes was amplified from genomic DNA with a multiplex PCR assay. Amplified TCR beta libraries were sequenced as 87-base-pair reads on the Illumina HiSeq System. Regarding the original processing steps: In a later analysis, tens of millions of unique TCR beta chains were counted across the 500 to 700 repertoires, and approximately 9.9 million of these chains were shared by at least two donors. To remove PCR and sequencing errors, raw reads were error-corrected and collapsed into unique sequences using a nearest-neighbor algorithm that merged closely related sequences. Alignment of CDR3 sequences to IMGT reference sequences was used to assign V, D and J gene segments. Each retained sequence needed at least a six-nucleotide match to both a V gene segment and a J gene segment. A rearrangement counted as productive if the CDR3 had no stop codons and remained in frame with V and J, and every other rearrangement counted as non-productive. Following IMGT convention, CDR3 was defined as the stretch from the second conserved V-encoded cysteine to the conserved J-encoded phenylalanine. The earlier analysis of some 540 of the donors excluded any sequence lacking an unambiguous match to a single V gene segment. An earlier analysis of 587 of the donors classified V segments as functional when productive rearrangements were above 56.7% and as segregating when the standard deviation between donors was above 5%. To diagnose cytomegalovirus status from the catalog of TCR beta chain sequences, a statistical classification framework was built. In a later analysis, V and J genes were assigned by comparing TCR nucleotide sequences against IMGT/GENE-DB human TR gene sequences. In a later analysis, CDR3 sequences and most-parsimonious VDJ recombination scenarios were assigned using the TCRdist pipeline. A later analysis defined each TCR beta chain by its CDR3 amino acid sequence plus V-gene family, and excluded reads lacking a unique V-gene family. A later analysis removed 500 to 650 highly shared, low-generation-probability nucleotide sequences to deal with suspected cross-contamination and a sequencing artifact. In a later analysis, a clonal expansion index was calculated for each public chain from normalized within-repertoire ranks of inferred template counts. In a later analysis, generation probabilities were computed using a VDJ recombination model fitted to out-of-frame rearrangements, and the results were checked against IGoR. In a later analysis, TCR-TCR, TCR-HLA and TCR-CMV co-occurrence was scored with hypergeometric tests, and a repertoire-size bias correction was applied to TCR pairs. A later analysis estimated false discovery rates by permuting HLA or CMV assignments 20 times. In a later analysis, co-occurring TCRs were grouped using DBSCAN, with TCRdist sequence similarity added in when clustering inside HLA-allele-positive subsets. For co-occurrence clustering, repertoires with fewer than 30,000 or more than 120,000 public chains were excluded, along with five repertoires with anomalous nucleotide sharing. Sourced from immuneACCESS, this table was stored by TCRdb with only in-frame sequences that have V and J called. A share of the clones is absent; for the studies checked, an unresolved V gene accounts for under half, and the remainder has no known explanation. The V and J calls and clone size come from that table; D and trimming were worked out from the DNA. The sample data list 110,000 to 150,000 clones, and around 73% of these were observed just once. The ten biggest clones cover around 14% of the sample.

The CDR3 holds 20 amino acids from the cysteine to the phenylalanine. Only the CDR3 region is kept as DNA, spanning 60 bases read in frame from base 1. Looking up the germline V gene yields CDR1 SGDLS and CDR2 YYNGEE. After removal of 3 bases from V and 0 bases from J, the junction retains 15 bases not matched to a gene. Material: PBMCs. The chain employs TRBV9 and TRBJ2-1, and TRBD2 matches 10 of the central bases. This clonotype was obtained from a human donor in good health. Here the CDR3 is given as CASSGPGLAEKTSSYNEQFF. The DNA sequence is given as TGTGCCAGCAGCGGACCCGGACTAGCGGAAAAAACGAGCTCCTACAATGAGCAGTTCTTC.